The clone carrying this T cell receptor (beta chain) was counted ten times or more. This sample was taken from a study of T cells in Graves' hyperthyroidism and ophthalmopathy. Amplification targeted TCR beta CDR3 regions from RNA transcripts. A set of HTBI primers served as the primers for a first-round RT-PCR of the TCR CDR3. From the multiplex PCR reads, TCRdb called clonotypes with MiXCR, one entry per CDR3 protein. The data show 550,000 to 650,000 distinct CDR3 sequences, approximately 15% seen once. Patients were excluded for uncontrolled infection, other autoimmune disease, pregnancy or lactation. Germline CDR1 reads LGHNA; CDR2 reads YSLEER. The V end lost 0 bases, the J end lost 4 bases, and 9 bases lay between the germline ends. The CDR3 consists of 14 residues.

Input material: blood. This clonotype originated in a woman aged 25 to 39 with Graves' hyperthyroidism that later progressed to Graves' ophthalmopathy. The chain combines TRBV4-3 with TRBJ1-2; possibly TRBD1 for D (5 bases). In nucleotides, the CDR3 is TGCGCCAGCAGCCAAGACAGGGTGGGCTATGGCTACACCTTC. This sequence encodes CASSQDRVGYGYTF.